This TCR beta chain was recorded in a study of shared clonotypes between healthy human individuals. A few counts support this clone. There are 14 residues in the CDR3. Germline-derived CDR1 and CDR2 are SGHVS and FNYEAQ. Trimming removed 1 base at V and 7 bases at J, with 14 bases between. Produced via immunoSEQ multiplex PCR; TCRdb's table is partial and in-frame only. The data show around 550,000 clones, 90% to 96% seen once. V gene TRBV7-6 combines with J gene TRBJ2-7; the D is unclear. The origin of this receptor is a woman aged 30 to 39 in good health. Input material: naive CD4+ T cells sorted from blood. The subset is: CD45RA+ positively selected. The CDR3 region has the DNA TGTGCCAGCAGCTTAGTGAGCGCCCCGCGGGAGCAGTACTTC. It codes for CASSLVSAPREQYF.